The rows below give T cell receptor beta chains drawn from one sample of a study of blood T cell repertoires in COVID-19. The assay was immunoSEQ multiplex PCR, and TCRdb's table has in-frame clones only and misses some. The repertoire consists of about 37,000 clones, with 81% occurring once and the leading ten covering 2.5% to 4%. Sequencing input: peripheral blood. The receptors were gathered from a man aged 70 or older with COVID-19, enrolled during active disease. Both conserved end residues are part of each CDR3. A D gene is named only where the DNA matches it firmly. Not every row has a clone size; where given, it reads once, few, many or a size class.

CDR3aa,CDR3nt,j_gene,abundance,d_gene,len,v_gene
CSVSGGTGALNTEAFF,TGCAGCGTTAGTGGCGGGACAGGGGCTTTAAACACTGAAGCTTTCTTT,TRBJ1-1,.,TRBD1,16,TRBV29-1
CASSWGTGGSYGYTF,TGTGCCAGCAGCTGGGGGACAGGGGGCTCCTATGGCTACACCTTC,TRBJ1-2,.,TRBD1,15,TRBV5-4
CASKGGGLGSNQPQHF,TGTGCCAGCAAAGGGGGGGGCCTCGGGAGCAATCAGCCCCAGCATTTT,TRBJ1-5,.,.,16,TRBV28
CASSYGGQKDEKLFF,TGTGCCAGCAGTTACGGGGGACAGAAGGACGAAAAACTGTTTTTT,TRBJ1-4,.,TRBD1,15,TRBV6-5
CATSDRWAHTDTQYF,TGTGCCACCAGTGACAGGTGGGCTCACACAGATACGCAGTATTTT,TRBJ2-3,.,.,15,TRBV24-1
CASSPTRTNTGELFF,TGTGCCAGCTCACCGACACGTACGAACACCGGGGAGCTGTTTTTT,TRBJ2-2,.,.,15,TRBV18
CASSLGSGALYNSPLHF,TGCGCCAGCAGCTTGGGATCAGGGGCTCTCTATAATTCACCCCTCCACTTT,TRBJ1-6,.,.,17,TRBV5-1
CSVEDFQRSKTQYF,TGCAGCGTTGAAGATTTCCAGCGTAGCAAGACCCAGTACTTC,TRBJ2-5,.,.,14,TRBV29-1
CASSLGTVAFF,TGCGCCAGCAGCTTGGGTACTGTAGCTTTCTTT,TRBJ1-1,.,.,11,TRBV5-1
CASSQSSYEQYF,TGTGCCAGCAGCCAAAGTAGCTACGAGCAGTACTTC,TRBJ2-7,once,.,12,TRBV3-1/TRBV3-2
CASSGHGTGGRQPQHF,TGTGCCAGCAGTGGCCACGGGACAGGGGGACGGCAGCCCCAGCATTTT,TRBJ1-5,.,TRBD1,16,TRBV6-1
CASSTRGRDTEAFF,TGTGCCAGTAGTACCAGGGGGCGTGACACTGAAGCTTTCTTT,TRBJ1-1,.,TRBD1,14,TRBV19
CASSPLLAGEGTDTQYF,TGTGCCAGCAGTCCTCTACTGGCGGGAGAAGGAACAGATACGCAGTATTTT,TRBJ2-3,.,TRBD2,17,TRBV6-6
CASSLGRRGTGTNYGYTF,TGCGCCAGCAGCTTGGGGCGTCGGGGTACTGGGACTAACTATGGCTACACCTTC,TRBJ1-2,.,.,18,TRBV5-1
CASSPGLAGASYEQYF,TGTGCTAGCAGCCCAGGCCTAGCGGGAGCCTCCTACGAGCAGTACTTC,TRBJ2-7,.,TRBD2,16,TRBV7-7
CASSLNQGSNQPQHF,TGTGCCAGCTCTCTAAATCAGGGGAGCAATCAGCCCCAGCATTTT,TRBJ1-5,.,.,15,TRBV18
CASSLAGDETQYF,TGTGCCAGCAGCTTGGCCGGGGATGAGACCCAGTACTTC,TRBJ2-5,.,.,13,TRBV5-6
CASSLPSTEPRTDTQYF,TGTGCCAGCAGTCTCCCCTCAACCGAGCCAAGAACAGATACGCAGTATTTT,TRBJ2-3,.,.,17,TRBV28
CASSPPGWGREEETQYF,TGTGCCAGCAGCCCCCCAGGGTGGGGGAGGGAGGAAGAGACCCAGTACTTC,TRBJ2-5,.,TRBD2,17,TRBV5-4
CASSFYGNTEAFF,TGTGCCAGCAGTTTCTACGGGAACACTGAAGCTTTCTTT,TRBJ1-1,.,.,13,TRBV6-2/TRBV6-3
CATSRDLLNEQYF,TGTGCCACCAGCAGAGACTTACTGAACGAGCAGTACTTC,TRBJ2-7,.,.,13,TRBV15
CASSLGDTSVGHSANTGELFF,TGCGCCAGCAGCTTGGGCGACACCTCCGTAGGACACAGCGCGAACACCGGGGAGCTGTTTTTT,TRBJ2-2,.,.,21,TRBV5-1
CASSLAGDILGEQYF,TGCGCCAGCAGCTTAGCGGGAGATATTCTGGGGGAGCAGTACTTC,TRBJ2-7,.,TRBD2,15,TRBV5-1
CASSLAGTNSYEQYF,TGTGCCAGCAGCTTAGCCGGGACTAACTCCTACGAGCAGTACTTC,TRBJ2-7,.,TRBD2,15,TRBV11-3
CASSEWGESTEAFF,TGTGCCAGCAGTGAATGGGGGGAGAGCACTGAAGCTTTCTTT,TRBJ1-1,.,.,14,TRBV2